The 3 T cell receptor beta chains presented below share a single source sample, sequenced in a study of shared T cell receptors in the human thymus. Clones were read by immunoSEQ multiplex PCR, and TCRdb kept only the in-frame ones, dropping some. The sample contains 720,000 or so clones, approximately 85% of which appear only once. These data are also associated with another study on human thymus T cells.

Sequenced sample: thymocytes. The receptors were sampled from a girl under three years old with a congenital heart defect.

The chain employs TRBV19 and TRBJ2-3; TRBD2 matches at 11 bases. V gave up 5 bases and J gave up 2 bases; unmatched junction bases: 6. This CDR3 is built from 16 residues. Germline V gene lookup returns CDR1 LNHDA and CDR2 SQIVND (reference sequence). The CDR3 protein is CASSRGLAENTDTQYF. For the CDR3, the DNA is TGTGCCAGTAGTCGGGGACTAGCGGAAAACACAGATACGCAGTATTTT.

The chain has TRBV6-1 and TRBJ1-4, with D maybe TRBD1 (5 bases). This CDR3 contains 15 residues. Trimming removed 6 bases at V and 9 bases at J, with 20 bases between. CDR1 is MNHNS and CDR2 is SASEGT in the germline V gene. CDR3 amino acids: CASSLPTGQRKKLFF. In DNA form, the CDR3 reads TGTGCCAGCAGCCTCCCCACCGGACAAAGAAAAAAACTGTTTTTT.

The CDR3 DNA reads as TGCGCCAGCAGCTCCACAGGGGACCGCGGGGACGGTACCCAGTACTTC. Translating gives CASSSTGDRGDGTQYF. The V gene is TRBV4-1, the J gene TRBJ2-5, with a tentative D call TRBD1 (7 bases). The CDR3 contains 16 residues. Trimming left V 5 bases short and J 8 bases short, with 24 bases between. Germline loops: CDR1 MGHRA, CDR2 YSYEKL.